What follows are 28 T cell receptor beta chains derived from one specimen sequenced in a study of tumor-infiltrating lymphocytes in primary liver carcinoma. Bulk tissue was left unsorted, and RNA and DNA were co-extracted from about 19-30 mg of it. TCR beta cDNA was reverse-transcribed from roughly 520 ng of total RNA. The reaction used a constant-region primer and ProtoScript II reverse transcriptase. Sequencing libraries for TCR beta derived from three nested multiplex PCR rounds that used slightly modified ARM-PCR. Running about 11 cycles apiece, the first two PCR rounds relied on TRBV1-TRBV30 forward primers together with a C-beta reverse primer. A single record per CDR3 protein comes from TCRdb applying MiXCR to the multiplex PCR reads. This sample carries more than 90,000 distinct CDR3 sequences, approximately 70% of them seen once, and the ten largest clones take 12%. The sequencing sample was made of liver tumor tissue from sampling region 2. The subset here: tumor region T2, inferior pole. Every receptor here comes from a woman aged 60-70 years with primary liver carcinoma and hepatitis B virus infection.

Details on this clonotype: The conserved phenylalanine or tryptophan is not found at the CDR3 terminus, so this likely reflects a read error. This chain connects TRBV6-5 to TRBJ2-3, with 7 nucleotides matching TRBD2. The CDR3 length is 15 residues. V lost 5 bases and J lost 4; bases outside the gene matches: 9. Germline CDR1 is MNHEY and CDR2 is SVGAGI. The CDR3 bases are TGTGCCAGCAGTCTTACTAGCGCAGGGCCAGATACGCAGTATCTT. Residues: CASSLTSAGPDTQYL.

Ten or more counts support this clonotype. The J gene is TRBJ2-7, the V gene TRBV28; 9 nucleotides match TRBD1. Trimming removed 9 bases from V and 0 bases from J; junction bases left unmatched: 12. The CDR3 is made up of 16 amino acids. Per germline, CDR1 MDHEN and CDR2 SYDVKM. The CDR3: CARVPNGTGISYEQYF. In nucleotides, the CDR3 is TGTGCCAGGGTGCCAAACGGGACAGGGATCTCCTACGAGCAGTACTTC.

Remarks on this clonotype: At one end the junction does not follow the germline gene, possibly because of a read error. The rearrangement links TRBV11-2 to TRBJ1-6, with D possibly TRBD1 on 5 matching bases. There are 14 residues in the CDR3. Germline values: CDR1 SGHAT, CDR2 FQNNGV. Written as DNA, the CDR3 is TGTGTCAGCAGCTTAAGCGCCCGGGACTCAGCCCTCCACTTT. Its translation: CVSSLSARDSALHF.

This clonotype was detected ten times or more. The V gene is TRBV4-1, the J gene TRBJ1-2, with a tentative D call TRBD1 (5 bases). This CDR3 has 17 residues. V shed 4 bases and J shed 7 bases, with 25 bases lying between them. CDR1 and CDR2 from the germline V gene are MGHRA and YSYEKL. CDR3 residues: CASSLEGRVSYSSGYTF. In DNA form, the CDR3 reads TGCGCCAGCAGCCTCGAGGGGAGAGTTTCGTATTCTAGTGGCTACACCTTC.

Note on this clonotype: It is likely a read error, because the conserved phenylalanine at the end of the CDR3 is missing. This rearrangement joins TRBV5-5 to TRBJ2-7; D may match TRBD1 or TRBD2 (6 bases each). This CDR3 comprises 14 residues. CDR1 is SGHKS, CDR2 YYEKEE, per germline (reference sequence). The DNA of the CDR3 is TGTGCCAACAGCTTGGCCGGGGGCCCCTACGAGCAGTACATC. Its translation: CANSLAGGPYEQYI.

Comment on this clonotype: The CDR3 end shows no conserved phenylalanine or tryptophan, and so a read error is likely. Here the CDR3 DNA reads TGCAGTGTTGAGGACAGGGGCTACGGCTACACCTTG. Translation gives CSVEDRGYGYTL. The J gene is TRBJ1-2, the V gene TRBV29-1; 9 positions match TRBD1. The CDR3 spans 12 residues. Germline CDR1 and CDR2: SQVTM and ANQGSEA.

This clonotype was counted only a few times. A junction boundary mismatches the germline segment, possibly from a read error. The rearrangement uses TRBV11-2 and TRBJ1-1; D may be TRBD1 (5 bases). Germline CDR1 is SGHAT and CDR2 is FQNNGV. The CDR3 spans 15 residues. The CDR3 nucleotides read TGTGCCAGCACCCTGACCGTCGGGGGTATGACTGAATCTCTCTTT. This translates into CASTLTVGGMTESLF.

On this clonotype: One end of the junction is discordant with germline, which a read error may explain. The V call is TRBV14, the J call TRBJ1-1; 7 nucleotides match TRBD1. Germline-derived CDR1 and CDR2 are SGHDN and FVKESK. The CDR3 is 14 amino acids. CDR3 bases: TGTGTCAGCATCCCCTCAGGGGGGTACACTGAAGCTTTCTTT. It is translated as CVSIPSGGYTEAFF.

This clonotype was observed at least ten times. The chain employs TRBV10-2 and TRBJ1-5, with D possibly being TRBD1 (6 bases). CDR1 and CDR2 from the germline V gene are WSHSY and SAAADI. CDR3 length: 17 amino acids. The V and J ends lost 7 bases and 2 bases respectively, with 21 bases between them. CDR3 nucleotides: TGCGCCAGCACCGGGGGGCTCCTGGCGCGAGGCAATCAGCCCCAGCATTTT. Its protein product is CASTGGLLARGNQPQHF.

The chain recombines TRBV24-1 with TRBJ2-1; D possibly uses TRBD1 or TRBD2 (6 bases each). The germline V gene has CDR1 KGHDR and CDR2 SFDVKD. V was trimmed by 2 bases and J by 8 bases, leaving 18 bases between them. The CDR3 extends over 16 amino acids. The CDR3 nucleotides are TGTGCCACCAGTGATTGGAGGGGGAGTTTTGGGGATGAGCAGTTCTTC. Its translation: CATSDWRGSFGDEQFF.

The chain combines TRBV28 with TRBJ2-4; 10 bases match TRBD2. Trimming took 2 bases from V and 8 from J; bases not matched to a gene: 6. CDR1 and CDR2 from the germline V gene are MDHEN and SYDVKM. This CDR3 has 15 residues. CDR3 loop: CASSLLAGEGYIQYF. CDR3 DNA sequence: TGTGCCAGCAGTTTACTAGCGGGAGAGGGGTACATTCAGTACTTC.

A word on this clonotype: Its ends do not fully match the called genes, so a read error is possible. The CDR3 reads CSVDLARDTQYF. Written as DNA, the CDR3 is TGCAGTGTTGATCTCGCACGAGATACGCAGTATTTT. The rearrangement links TRBV29-1 to TRBJ2-3, with D unresolved. The CDR3 runs 12 residues. CDR1 and CDR2 (germline): SQVTM, ANQGSEA.

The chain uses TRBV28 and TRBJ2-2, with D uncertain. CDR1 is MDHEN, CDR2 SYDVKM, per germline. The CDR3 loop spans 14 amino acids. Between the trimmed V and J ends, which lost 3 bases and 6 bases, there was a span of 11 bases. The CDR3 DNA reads TGTGCCAGCAGTTTTGGATCGTCGGCCGGGGAGCTGTTTTTT. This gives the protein CASSFGSSAGELFF.

Here the CDR3 reads CASIHQTGTDTQYF. The CDR3 coding sequence is TGTGCCAGTATCCATCAGACAGGTACAGATACGCAGTATTTT. The chain uses TRBV11-3 and TRBJ2-3; D may be TRBD1 (6 bases). There are 14 residues in the CDR3. Germline V gene data show CDR1 as SGHNT and CDR2 as YENEEA. V was shortened by 9 bases and J by 3 bases, with 16 bases between the two germline ends.

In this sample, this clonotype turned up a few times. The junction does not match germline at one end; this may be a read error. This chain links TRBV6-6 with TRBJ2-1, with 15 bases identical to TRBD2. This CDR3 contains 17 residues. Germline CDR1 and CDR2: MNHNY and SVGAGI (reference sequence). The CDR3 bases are TGTGCCGGCAGTTACAGCTCCGAGGGACTAGCGGGAGGAGAGCAGTTCTTC. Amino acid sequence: CAGSYSSEGLAGGEQFF.

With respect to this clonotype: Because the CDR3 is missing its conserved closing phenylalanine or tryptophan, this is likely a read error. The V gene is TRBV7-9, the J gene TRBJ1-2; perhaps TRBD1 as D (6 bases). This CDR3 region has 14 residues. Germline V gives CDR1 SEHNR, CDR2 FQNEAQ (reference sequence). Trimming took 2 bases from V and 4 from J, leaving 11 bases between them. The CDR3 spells CASSLLQGVYGYTL. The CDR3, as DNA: TGTGCCAGCAGCTTATTACAGGGCGTCTATGGCTACACCCTC.

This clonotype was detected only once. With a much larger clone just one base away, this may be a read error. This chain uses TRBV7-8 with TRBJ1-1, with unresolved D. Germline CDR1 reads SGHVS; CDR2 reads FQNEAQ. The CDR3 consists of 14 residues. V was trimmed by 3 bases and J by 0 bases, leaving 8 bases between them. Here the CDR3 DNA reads TGTGCCAGCAGCTTGACCAGCATGAACACTGAAGCTTTCTTT. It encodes CASSLTSMNTEAFF. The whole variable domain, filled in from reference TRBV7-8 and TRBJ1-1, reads GAGVSQSPRYKVAKRGQDVALRCDPISGHVSLFWYQQALGQGPEFLTYFQNEAQLDKSGLPSDRFFAERPEGSVSTLKIQRTQQEDSAVYLCASSLTSMNTEAFFGQGTRLTVV.

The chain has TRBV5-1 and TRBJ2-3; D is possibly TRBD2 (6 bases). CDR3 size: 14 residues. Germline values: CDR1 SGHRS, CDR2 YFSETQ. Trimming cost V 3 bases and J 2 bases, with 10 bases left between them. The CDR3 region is CASSSGDHTDTQYF. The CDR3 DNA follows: TGCGCCAGCAGCTCGGGGGACCACACAGATACGCAGTATTTT.

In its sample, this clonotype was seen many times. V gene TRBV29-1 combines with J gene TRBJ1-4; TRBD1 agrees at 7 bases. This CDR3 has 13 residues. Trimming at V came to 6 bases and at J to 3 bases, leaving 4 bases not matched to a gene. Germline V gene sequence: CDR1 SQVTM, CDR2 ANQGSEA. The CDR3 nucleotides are TGCAGCGTCACAGGGGTAGCTAATGAAAAACTGTTTTTT. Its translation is CSVTGVANEKLFF.

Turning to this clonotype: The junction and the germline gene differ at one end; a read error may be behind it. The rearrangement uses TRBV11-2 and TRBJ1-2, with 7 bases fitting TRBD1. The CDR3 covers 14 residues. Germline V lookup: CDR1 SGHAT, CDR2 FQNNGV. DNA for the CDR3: TGTGACAGCAGCCTGGAACCAGGGGGCTATGGCTACACCTTC. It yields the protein CDSSLEPGGYGYTF.

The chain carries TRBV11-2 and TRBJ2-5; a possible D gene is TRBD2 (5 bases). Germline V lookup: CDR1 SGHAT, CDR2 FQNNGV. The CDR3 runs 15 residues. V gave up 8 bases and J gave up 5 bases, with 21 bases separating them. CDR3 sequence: CASARGEGTIETQYF. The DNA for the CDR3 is TGTGCCAGCGCAAGAGGAGAGGGAACTATCGAGACCCAGTACTTC.

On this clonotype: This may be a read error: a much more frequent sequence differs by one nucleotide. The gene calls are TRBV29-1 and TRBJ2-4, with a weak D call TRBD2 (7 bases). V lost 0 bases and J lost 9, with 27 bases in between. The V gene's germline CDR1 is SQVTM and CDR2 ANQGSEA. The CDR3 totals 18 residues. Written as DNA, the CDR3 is TGCAGCGTTGAAGATCAGTTTGGGGGCGGGAGTGCCAGCGGCATTCAGTACTTC. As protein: CSVEDQFGGGSASGIQYF.

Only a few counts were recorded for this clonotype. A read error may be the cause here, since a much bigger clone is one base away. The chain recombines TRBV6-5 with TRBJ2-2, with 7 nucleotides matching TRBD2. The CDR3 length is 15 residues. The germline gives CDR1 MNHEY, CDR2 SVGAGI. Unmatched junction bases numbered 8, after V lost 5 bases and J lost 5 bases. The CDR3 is CASSPWGGGTGELFF. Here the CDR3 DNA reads TGTGCCAGCAGTCCGTGGGGGGGTGGAACCGGGGAGCTGTTTTTT.

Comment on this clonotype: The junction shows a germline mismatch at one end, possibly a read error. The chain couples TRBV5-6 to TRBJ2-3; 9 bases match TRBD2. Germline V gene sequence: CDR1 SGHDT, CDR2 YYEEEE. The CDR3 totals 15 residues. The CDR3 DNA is TGTGTCAGCAGTCGAACCGGGACTAGCCAGACACCGCAGTATTTT. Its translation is CVSSRTGTSQTPQYF.

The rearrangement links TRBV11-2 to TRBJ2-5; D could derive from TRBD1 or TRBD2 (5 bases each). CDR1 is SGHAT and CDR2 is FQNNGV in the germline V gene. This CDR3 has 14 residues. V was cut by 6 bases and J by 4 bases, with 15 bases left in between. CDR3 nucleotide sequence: TGTGCCAGCAGACCGGGACGGCGACGAGAGACCCAGTACTTC. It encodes CASRPGRRRETQYF.

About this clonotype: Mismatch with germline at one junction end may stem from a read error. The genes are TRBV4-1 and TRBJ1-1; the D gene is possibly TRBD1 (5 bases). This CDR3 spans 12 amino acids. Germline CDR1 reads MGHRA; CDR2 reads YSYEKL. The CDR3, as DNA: TGTGCCAGCAGCGCAGGGACCACTGAAGCTTTCTTT. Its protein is CASSAGTTEAFF.

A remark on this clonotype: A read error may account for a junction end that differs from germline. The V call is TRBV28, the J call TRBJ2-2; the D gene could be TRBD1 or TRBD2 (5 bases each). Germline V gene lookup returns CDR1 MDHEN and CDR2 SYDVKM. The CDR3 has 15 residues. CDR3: CASSLRDPTTGEPFF. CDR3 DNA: TGTGCCAGCAGTCTCAGGGACCCCACCACCGGGGAGCCGTTTTTT.

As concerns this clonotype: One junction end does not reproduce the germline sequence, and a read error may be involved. This CDR3 reads CSVGQGRGEHFF. CDR3 nucleotides: TGCAGCGTTGGACAAGGCCGCGGCGAGCACTTCTTC. The V gene is TRBV29-1, the J gene TRBJ2-1, with unresolved D. CDR3 length equals 12 residues. CDR1 is SQVTM and CDR2 is ANQGSEA in the germline V gene.